In this sample, the clone carrying this T cell receptor (beta chain) turned up a few times. This record comes from a study of regulatory T cells in long-lasting Graves disease. iRepertoire HTBI primers and Arm-PCR of CDR3 regions built TCR beta libraries. Via MiXCR, TCRdb re-called the multiplex PCR reads, giving one row per CDR3 protein. The sample lists 440,000 or so distinct CDR3 sequences; roughly 15% were seen once. There are 14 residues in the CDR3. Germline-derived CDR1 and CDR2 are MNHEY and SMNVEV (reference sequence). J lost 7 bases, V lost 5 bases, and 5 bases had no gene match. Regarding time point: newly diagnosed GD, antithyroid drugs for less than 3 months. Making the TCR library involved RNA that had been extracted from PBMCs. These data are also associated with another study on T cells in Graves' hyperthyroidism and ophthalmopathy.

The chain has TRBV27 and TRBJ2-1; 10 bases align to TRBD1. The material sequenced was peripheral blood mononuclear cells (PBMCs), taken at new diagnosis, from a patient treated with antithyroid drugs. The TCR sequence derives from a woman in her 30s with Graves disease. This chain's CDR3 is CASSRQGASNEQFF. In DNA form, the CDR3 reads TGTGCCAGCAGTAGACAGGGGGCGTCGAATGAGCAGTTCTTC.